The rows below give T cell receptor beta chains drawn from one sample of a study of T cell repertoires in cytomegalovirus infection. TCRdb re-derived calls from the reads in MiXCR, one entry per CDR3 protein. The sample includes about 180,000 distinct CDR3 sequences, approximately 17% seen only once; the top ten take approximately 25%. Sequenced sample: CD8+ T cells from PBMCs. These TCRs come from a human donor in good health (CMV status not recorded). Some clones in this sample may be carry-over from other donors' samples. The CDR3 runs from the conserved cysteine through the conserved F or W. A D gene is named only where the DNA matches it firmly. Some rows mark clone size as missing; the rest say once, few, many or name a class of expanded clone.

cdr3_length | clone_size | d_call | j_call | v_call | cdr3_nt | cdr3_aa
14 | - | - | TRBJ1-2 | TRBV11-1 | TGTGCCAGCAGCCTCGAAGTAAACAGCGATGGCTACACCTTC | CASSLEVNSDGYTF
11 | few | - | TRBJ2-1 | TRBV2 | TGTGCCAGCGTGGGAGTCGATGAGCAGTTCTTC | CASVGVDEQFF
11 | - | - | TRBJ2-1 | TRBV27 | TGTGCCAGCGGAGGCGGGCATGAGCAGTTCTTC | CASGGGHEQFF
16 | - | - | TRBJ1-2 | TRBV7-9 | TGTGCCAGCAGGTCACCCCGGGCCCGGATGGGGTATGGCTACACCTTC | CASRSPRARMGYGYTF
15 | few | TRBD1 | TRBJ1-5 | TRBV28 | TGTGCCAGCACCGAGACAGGGGGCTTGTCTCAGCCCCAGCATTTT | CASTETGGLSQPQHF
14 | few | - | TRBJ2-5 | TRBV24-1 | TGTGCCACCAGTGAGCCAGGGCAGTTTGAGACCCAGTACTTC | CATSEPGQFETQYF
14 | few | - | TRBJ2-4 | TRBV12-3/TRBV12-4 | TGTGCCAGCAGCCGTACGGGGACCTCGGACATTCAGTACTTC | CASSRTGTSDIQYF
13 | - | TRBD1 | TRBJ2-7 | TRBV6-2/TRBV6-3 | TGTGCCAGCATTCAGGACAGGGGCGACGAGCAGTACTTC | CASIQDRGDEQYF
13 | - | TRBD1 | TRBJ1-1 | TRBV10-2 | TGCGCCAGCAAGGGGACAGGGCCCACTGAAGCTTTCTTT | CASKGTGPTEAFF
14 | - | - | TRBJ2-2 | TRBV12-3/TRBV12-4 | TGTGCCAGACCAGTAAAAGCGAACACCGGGGAGCTGTTTTTT | CARPVKANTGELFF
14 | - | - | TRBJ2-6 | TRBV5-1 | TGCGCCAGCAGCACAGGGCCCGGGGCCAACGTCCTGACTTTC | CASSTGPGANVLTF
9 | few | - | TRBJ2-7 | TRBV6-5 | TGTGCCAGCATGGTCTGGCAGTACTTC | CASMVWQYF
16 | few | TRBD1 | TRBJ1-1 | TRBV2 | TGTGCCAGCACTAGACAGGGGCAAGGGCTGAACACTGAAGCTTTCTTT | CASTRQGQGLNTEAFF
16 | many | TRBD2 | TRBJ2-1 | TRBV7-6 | TGTGCCAGCAGCTCGATTAGCGGGGGAAGCTACAATGAGCAGTTCTTC | CASSSISGGSYNEQFF
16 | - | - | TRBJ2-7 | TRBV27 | TGTGCCAGCAGTCCCCGTCGGCCCCCGGCCCCTTACGAGCAGTACTTC | CASSPRRPPAPYEQYF
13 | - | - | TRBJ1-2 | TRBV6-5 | TGTGCCAGCAGTTACGGGTACAGGGCTGGCTACACCTTC | CASSYGYRAGYTF
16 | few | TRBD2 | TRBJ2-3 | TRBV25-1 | TGTGCCAGCAGTGAATCACTAGCGGGGGCGGCAGATACGCAGTATTTT | CASSESLAGAADTQYF
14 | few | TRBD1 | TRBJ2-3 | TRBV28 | TGTGCCAGCAGTTCGGGACAGCTCACAGATACGCAGTATTTT | CASSSGQLTDTQYF
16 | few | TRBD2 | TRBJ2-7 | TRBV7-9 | TGTGCCAGCAGCTCTAATAGCGGGGGGCCCCGCTACGAGCAGTACTTC | CASSSNSGGPRYEQYF
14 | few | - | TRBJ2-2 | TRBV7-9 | TGTGCCAGCAGCGATCAACGGAACACCGGGGAGCTGTTTTTT | CASSDQRNTGELFF
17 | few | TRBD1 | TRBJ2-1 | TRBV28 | TGTGCCAGCAGTTTCGGCCTCCACAGGGGGTCCTACAATGAGCAGTTCTTC | CASSFGLHRGSYNEQFF
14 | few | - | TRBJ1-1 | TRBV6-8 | TGTGCCAGCAGTTGGAGTCCTTCGAACACTGAAGCTTTCTTT | CASSWSPSNTEAFF
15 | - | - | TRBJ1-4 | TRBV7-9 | TGTGCCAGCAGCGTAAGCCGGGACTACCCTGAAAAACTGTTTTTT | CASSVSRDYPEKLFF
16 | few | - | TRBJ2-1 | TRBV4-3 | TGCGCCAGCAGCCAAGAGAAAAGGGTGCCCTACAATGAGCAGTTCTTC | CASSQEKRVPYNEQFF
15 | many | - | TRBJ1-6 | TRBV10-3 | TGTGCCATCAGTGAGTCTATTCAGGGGAAGTCACCCCTCCACTTT | CAISESIQGKSPLHF
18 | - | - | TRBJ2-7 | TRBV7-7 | TGTGCCAGCAGCTTAGGACCACCTTACGGAGACGGCGCCTACGAGCAGTACTTC | CASSLGPPYGDGAYEQYF
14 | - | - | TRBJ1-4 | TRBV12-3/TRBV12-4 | TGTGCCAGCCTGGGGGCCTTCGCGAGGGAAAAACTGTTTTTT | CASLGAFAREKLFF
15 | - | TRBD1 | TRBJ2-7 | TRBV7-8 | TGTGCCAGCAGCCCGGCGGGACAGGGTTACAACGAGCAGTACTTC | CASSPAGQGYNEQYF
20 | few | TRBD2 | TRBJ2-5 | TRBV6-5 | TGTGCCAGCAGGACTCGACCCGGGACTAGCGGGGGACAATACCAAGAGACCCAGTACTTC | CASRTRPGTSGGQYQETQYF
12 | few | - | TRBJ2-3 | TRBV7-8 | TGTGCCAGCAGCCCACTGGATGATACGCAGTATTTT | CASSPLDDTQYF
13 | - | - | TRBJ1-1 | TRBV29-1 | TGCAGCGTTGAAGACTGGGGGAACACTGAAGCTTTCTTT | CSVEDWGNTEAFF
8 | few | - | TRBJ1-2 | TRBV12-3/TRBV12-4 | TGTGCCAGCAGCCATAATACCTTC | CASSHNTF
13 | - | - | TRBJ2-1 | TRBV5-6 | TGTGCCAGCAGCCCCTGGACTACCGATGAGCAGTTCTTC | CASSPWTTDEQFF
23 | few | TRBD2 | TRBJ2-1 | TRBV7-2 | TGTGCCAGCAGCCGAAAGATTTCCCTAGCGGGGCTAGCGGGGGGGCCGGGATCGGATGAGCAGTTCTTC | CASSRKISLAGLAGGPGSDEQFF
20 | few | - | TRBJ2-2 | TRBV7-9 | TGTGCCAGCAGCTTAACTAACGAAGGACCGCTCCCAGGGAACACCGGGGAGCTGTTTTTT | CASSLTNEGPLPGNTGELFF
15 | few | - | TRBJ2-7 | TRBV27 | TGTGCCAGCAGTTCTCATCAGGGGACTCCCTACGAGCAGTACTTC | CASSSHQGTPYEQYF
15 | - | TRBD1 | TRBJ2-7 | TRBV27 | TGTGACAGCAGTTTATCCGGGACAGAAGTTTCCGAGCAGTACTTC | CDSSLSGTEVSEQYF
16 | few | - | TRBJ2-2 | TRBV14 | TGTGCCAGCAGCCCCTCAGGCAGGCCGAACACCGGGGAGCTGTTTTTT | CASSPSGRPNTGELFF
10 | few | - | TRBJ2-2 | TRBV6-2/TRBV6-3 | TGTGCCAGCAGGGGCGGGGAGCTGTTTTTT | CASRGGELFF
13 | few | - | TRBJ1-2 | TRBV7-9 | TGTGCCAGCAGCTCGGGACCTCGGGATGGCTACACCTTC | CASSSGPRDGYTF
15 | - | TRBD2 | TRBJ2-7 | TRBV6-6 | TGTGCCAGCAGTCCCTTGGGGGGGGGTGGCTACGAGCAGTACTTC | CASSPLGGGGYEQYF
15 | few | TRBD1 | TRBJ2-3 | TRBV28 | TGTGCCAGCAGCGTGATACGGACAGGGACAGATACGCAGTATTTT | CASSVIRTGTDTQYF
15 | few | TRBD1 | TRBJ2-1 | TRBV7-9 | TGTGCCAGCAGCGTGACAGGGAATAGGGGCAATGAGCAGTTCTTC | CASSVTGNRGNEQFF
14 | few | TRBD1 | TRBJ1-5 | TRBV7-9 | TGTGCCAGCAGCTTACAGGGGGGCAATCAGCCCCAGCATTTT | CASSLQGGNQPQHF
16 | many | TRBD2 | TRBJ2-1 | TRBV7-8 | TGTGCCAGCAGCTTAGCCTCCGGGGGGGCCGCGGATGAGCAGTTCTTC | CASSLASGGAADEQFF
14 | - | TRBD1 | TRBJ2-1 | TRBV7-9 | TGTGCCAGCAGCTTCTTGACAGGGTCAGATGAGCAGTTCTTC | CASSFLTGSDEQFF
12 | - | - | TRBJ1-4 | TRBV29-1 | TGCAGCGCCGGAAGGGAGTTCGGAAAACTGTTTTTT | CSAGREFGKLFF
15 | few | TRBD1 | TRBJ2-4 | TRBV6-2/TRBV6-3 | TGTGCCAGCAGCAGAAGACAGGGGACGGGAAACATTCAGTACTTC | CASSRRQGTGNIQYF
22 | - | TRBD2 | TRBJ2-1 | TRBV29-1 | TGCAGCGTTGCCCTCCTTGCCGGGGAAACCGGGACTAGCGGGGCAGTCTACAATGAGCAGTTCTTC | CSVALLAGETGTSGAVYNEQFF
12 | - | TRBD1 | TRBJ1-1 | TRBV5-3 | TGTGCCAGCAGGGACAGGGGGCCAGAAGCTTTCTTT | CASRDRGPEAFF
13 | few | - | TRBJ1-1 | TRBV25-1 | TGTGCCAGCAGTGAGGGACTTCACACTGAAGCTTTCTTT | CASSEGLHTEAFF
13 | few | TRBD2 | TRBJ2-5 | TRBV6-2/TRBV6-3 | TGTGCCAGCAATTTAGCGGGGGAAGAGACCCAGTACTTC | CASNLAGEETQYF
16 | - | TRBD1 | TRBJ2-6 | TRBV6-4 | TGTGCCAGCGGGAGTGGGACAGGGACAGGGGCCAACGTCCTGACTTTC | CASGSGTGTGANVLTF
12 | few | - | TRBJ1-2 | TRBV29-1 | TGCAGCGTTGACGGGAGAGGCTATGGCTACACCTTC | CSVDGRGYGYTF
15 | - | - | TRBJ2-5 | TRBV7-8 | TGTGCCAGCAGCCCGACTCGTACTGCGGGAGAGACCCAGTACTTC | CASSPTRTAGETQYF
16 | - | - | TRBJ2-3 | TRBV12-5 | TGTGCTAGTGGTTTGGTGCCCCAGGAAGTGACAGATACGCAGTATTTT | CASGLVPQEVTDTQYF
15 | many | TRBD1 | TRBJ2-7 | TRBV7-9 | TGTGCCAGCAGCACCGGGACAGGGGACCCCTACGAGCAGTACTTC | CASSTGTGDPYEQYF